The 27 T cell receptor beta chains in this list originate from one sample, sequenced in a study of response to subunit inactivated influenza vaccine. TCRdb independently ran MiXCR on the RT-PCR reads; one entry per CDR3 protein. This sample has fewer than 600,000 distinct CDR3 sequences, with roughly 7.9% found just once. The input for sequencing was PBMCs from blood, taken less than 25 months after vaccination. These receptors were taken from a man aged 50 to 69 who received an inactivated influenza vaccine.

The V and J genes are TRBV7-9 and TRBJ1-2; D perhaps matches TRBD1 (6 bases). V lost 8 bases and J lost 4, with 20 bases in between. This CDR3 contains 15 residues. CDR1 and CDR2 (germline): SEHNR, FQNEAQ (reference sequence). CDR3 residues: CASEAGVGRAYGYTF. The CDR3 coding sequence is TGTGCCAGCGAAGCAGGGGTCGGGAGGGCCTATGGCTACACCTTC.

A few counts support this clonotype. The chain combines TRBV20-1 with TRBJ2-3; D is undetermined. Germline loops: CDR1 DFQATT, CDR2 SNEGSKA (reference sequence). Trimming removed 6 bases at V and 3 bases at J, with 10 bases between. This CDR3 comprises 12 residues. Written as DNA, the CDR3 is TGCAGTGCCCGCCGACAAACAGATACGCAGTATTTT. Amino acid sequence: CSARRQTDTQYF.

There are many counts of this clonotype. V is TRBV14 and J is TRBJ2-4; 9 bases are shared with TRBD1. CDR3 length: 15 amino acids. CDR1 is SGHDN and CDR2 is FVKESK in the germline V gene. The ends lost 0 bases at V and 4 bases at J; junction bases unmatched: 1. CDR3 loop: CASSQEGQGKNIQYF. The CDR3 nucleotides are TGTGCCAGCAGCCAAGAGGGACAGGGAAAAAACATTCAGTACTTC.

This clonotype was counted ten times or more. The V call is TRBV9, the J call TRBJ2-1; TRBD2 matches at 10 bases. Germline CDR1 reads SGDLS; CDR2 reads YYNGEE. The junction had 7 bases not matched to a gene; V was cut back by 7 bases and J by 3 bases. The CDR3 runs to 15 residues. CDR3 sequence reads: CASGPGTSDYNEQFF. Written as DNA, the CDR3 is TGTGCCAGCGGGCCCGGGACTAGCGACTACAATGAGCAGTTCTTC.

CDR3 sequence: CATSDLPRSNRGRLGNTQYF. DNA of the CDR3: TGTGCCACCAGTGATTTGCCCCGCTCAAACAGGGGAAGGTTGGGAAATACGCAGTATTTT. This chain connects TRBV24-1 to TRBJ2-3; 7 nucleotides match TRBD1. The V gene end was trimmed by 0 bases and the J gene end by 7 bases; junction bases not matched to a gene: 21. The CDR3 sequence is 20 residues long. The germline V gene has CDR1 KGHDR and CDR2 SFDVKD.

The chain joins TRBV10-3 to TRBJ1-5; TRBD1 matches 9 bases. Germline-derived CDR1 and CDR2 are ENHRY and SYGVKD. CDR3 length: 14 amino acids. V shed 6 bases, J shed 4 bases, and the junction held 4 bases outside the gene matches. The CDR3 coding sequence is TGTGCCATCAGGGACGGGACAGGGAATCAGCCCCAGCATTTT. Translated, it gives CAIRDGTGNQPQHF.

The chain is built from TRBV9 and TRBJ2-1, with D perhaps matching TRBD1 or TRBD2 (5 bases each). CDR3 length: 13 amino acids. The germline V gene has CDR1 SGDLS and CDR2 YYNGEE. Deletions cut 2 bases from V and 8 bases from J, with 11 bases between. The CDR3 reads CASSVGTRDEQFF. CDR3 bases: TGTGCCAGCAGCGTGGGGACGAGGGATGAGCAGTTCTTC.

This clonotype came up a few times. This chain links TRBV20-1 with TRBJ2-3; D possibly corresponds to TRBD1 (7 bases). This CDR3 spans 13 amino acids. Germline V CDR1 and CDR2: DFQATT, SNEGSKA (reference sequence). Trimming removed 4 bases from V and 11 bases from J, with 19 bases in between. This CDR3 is CSAIKTHQGGQYF. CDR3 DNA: TGCAGTGCTATAAAGACTCACCAGGGGGGGCAGTATTTT.

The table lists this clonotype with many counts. The CDR3 bases are TGCAGCGTTGTTAAGGCGGGAGGGCCTGGAGATACGCAGTATTTT. This encodes CSVVKAGGPGDTQYF. V and J are TRBV29-1 and TRBJ2-3; 9 bases map to TRBD2. Trimming at V came to 4 bases and at J to 5 bases, leaving 10 bases not matched to a gene. Germline-derived CDR1 and CDR2 are SQVTM and ANQGSEA. The CDR3 spans 15 residues.

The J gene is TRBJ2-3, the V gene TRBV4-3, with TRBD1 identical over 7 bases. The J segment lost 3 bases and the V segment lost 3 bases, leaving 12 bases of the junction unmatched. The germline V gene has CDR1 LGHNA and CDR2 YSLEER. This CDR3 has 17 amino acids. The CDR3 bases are TGCGCCAGCAGCCAGGGCTATAGGGGGCTGATGACAGATACGCAGTATTTT. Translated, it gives CASSQGYRGLMTDTQYF.

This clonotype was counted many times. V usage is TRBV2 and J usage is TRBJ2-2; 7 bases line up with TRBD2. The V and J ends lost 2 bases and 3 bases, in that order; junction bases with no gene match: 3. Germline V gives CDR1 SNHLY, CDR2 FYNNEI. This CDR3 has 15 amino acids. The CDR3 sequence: CASSETSAYTGELFF. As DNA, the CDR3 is TGTGCCAGCAGTGAAACTAGCGCCTACACCGGGGAGCTGTTTTTT.

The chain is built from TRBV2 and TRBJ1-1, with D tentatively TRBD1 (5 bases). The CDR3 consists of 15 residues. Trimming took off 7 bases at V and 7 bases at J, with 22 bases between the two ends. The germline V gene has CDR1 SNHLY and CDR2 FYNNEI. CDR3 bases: TGTGCCAGCACGGTATCAAGGGGAACGATGTATGAAGCTTTCTTT. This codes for CASTVSRGTMYEAFF. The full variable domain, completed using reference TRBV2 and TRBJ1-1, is EPEVTQTPSHQVTQMGQEVILRCVPISNHLYFYWYRQILGQKVEFLVSFYNNEISEKSEIFDDQFSVERPDGSNFTLKIRSTKLEDSAMYFCASTVSRGTMYEAFFGQGTRLTVV.

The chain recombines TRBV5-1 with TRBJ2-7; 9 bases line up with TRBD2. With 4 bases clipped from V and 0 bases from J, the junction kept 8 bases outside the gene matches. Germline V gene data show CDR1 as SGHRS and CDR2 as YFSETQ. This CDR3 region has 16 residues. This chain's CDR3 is CASSRTQAGGSYEQYF. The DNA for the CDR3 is TGCGCCAGCAGCCGTACCCAAGCGGGGGGCTCCTACGAGCAGTACTTC.

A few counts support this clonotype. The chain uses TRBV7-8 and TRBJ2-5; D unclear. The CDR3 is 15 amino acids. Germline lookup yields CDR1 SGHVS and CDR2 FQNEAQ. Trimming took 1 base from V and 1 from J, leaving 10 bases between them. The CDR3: CASSLVWYGQETQYF. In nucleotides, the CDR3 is TGTGCCAGCAGCTTAGTGTGGTACGGCCAAGAGACCCAGTACTTC.

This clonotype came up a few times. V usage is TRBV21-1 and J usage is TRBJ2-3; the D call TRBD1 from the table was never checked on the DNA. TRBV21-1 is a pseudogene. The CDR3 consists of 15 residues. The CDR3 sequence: CASSARDRGADTQYF. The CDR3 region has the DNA TGTGCCAGCAGCGCCCGGGACAGGGGGGCAGATACGCAGTATTTT.

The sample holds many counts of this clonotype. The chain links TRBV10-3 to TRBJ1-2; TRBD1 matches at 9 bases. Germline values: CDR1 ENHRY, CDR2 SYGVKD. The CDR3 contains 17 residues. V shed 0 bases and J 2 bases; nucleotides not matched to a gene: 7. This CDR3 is CAISESFWTGENYGYTF. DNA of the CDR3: TGTGCCATCAGTGAGTCCTTTTGGACAGGGGAGAACTATGGCTACACCTTC.

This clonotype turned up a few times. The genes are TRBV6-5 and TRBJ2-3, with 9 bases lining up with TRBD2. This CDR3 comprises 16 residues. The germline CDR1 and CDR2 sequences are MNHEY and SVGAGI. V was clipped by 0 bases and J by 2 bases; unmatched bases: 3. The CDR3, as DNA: TGTGCCAGCAGTTACTCGACTAGCGGAAACACAGATACGCAGTATTTT. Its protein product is CASSYSTSGNTDTQYF.

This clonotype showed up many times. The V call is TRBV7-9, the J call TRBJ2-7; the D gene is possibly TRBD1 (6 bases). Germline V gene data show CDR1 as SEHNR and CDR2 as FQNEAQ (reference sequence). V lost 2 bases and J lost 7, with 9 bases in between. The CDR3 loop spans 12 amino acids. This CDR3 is CASSLWGREQYF. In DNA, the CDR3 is TGTGCCAGCAGCTTATGGGGGCGTGAGCAGTACTTC.

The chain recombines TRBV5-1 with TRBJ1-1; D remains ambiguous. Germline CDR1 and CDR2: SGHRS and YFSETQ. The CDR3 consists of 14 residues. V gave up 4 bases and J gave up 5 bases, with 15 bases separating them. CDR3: CASSGGDVGTEAFF. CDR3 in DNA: TGCGCCAGCAGCGGCGGAGACGTCGGGACTGAAGCTTTCTTT.

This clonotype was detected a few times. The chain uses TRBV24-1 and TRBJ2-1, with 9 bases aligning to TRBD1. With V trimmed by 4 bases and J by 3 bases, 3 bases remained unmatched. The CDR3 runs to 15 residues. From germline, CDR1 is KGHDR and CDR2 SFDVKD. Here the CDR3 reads CATSELTGGYNEQFF. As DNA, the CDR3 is TGTGCCACCAGTGAGTTGACAGGGGGCTACAATGAGCAGTTCTTC.

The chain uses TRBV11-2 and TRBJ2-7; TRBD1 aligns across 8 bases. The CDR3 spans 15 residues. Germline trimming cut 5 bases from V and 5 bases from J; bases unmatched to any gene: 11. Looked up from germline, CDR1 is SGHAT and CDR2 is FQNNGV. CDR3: CASSVTGTGWDEQYF. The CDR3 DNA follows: TGTGCCAGCAGCGTCACCGGGACAGGATGGGACGAGCAGTACTTC.

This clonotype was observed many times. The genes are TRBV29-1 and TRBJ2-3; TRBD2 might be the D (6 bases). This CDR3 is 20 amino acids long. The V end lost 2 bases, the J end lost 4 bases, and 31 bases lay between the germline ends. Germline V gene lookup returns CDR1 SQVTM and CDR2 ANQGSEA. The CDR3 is CSVEWAGKVVHLHDADTQYF. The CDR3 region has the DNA TGCAGCGTTGAATGGGCGGGGAAGGTGGTGCACCTCCACGACGCAGATACGCAGTATTTT.

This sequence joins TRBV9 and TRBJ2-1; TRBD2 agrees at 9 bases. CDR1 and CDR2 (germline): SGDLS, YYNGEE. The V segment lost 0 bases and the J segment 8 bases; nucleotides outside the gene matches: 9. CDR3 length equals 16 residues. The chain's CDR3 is CASSVGSAGGPYEQFF. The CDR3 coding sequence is TGTGCCAGCAGCGTAGGAAGTGCGGGAGGGCCCTATGAGCAGTTCTTC.

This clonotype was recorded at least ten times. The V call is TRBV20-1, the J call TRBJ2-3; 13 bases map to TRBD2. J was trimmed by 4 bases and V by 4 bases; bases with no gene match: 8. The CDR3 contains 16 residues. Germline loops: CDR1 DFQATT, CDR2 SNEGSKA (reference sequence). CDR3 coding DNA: TGCAGTGCTAATATACTAGCGGGAGGGTTGCCAGATACGCAGTATTTT. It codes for CSANILAGGLPDTQYF.

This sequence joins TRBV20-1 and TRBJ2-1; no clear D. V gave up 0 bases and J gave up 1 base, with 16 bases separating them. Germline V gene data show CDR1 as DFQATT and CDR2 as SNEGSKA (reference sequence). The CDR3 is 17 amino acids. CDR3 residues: CSARDRSSPGSYNEQFF. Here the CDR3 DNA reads TGCAGTGCTAGAGATCGGTCCTCCCCGGGTTCCTACAATGAGCAGTTCTTC.

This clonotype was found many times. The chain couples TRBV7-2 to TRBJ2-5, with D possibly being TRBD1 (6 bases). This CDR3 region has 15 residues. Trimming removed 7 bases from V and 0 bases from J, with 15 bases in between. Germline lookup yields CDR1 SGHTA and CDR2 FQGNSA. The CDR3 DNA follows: TGTGCCAGCACCCAGGACAGCCTATACCAAGAGACCCAGTACTTC. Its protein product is CASTQDSLYQETQYF.

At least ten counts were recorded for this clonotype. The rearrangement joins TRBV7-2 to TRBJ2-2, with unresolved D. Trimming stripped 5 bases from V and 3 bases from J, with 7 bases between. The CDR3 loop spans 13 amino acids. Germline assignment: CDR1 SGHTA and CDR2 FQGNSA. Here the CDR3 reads CASSLSYTGELFF. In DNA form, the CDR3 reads TGTGCCAGCAGCCTATCATACACCGGGGAGCTGTTTTTT. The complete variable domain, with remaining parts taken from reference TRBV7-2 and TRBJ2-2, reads GAGVSQSPSNKVTEKGKDVELRCDPISGHTALYWYRQSLGQGLEFLIYFQGNSAPDKSGLPSDRFSAERTGGSVSTLTIQRTQQEDSAVYLCASSLSYTGELFFGEGSRLTVL.